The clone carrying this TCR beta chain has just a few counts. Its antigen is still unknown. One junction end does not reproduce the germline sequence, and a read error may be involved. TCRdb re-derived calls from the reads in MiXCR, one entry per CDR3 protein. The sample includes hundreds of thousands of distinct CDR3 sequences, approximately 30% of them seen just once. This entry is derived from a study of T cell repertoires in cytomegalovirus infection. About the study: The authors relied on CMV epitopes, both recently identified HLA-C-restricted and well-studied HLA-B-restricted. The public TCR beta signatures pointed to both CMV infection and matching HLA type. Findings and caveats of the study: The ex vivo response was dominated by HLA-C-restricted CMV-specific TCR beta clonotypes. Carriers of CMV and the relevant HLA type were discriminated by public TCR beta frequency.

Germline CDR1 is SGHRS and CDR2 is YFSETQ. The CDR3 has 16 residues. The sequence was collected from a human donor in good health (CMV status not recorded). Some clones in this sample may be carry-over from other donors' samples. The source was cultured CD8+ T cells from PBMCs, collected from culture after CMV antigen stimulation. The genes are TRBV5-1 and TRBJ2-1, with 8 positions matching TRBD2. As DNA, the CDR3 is TGTGCCAGCAGCTTGGCCAGCGGGGGAACCTACAATGAGCAGTTCTTC. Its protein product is CASSLASGGTYNEQFF.